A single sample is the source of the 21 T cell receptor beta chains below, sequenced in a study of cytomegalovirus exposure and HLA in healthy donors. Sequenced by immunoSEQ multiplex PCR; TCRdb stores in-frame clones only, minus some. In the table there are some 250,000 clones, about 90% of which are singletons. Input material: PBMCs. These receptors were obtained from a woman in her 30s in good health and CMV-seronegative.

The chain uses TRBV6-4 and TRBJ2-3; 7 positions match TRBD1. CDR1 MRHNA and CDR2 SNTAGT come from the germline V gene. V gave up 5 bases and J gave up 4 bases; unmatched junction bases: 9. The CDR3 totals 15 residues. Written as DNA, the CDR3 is TGTGCCAGCAGTACGGACTCTCAGGGGGCAGATACGCAGTATTTT. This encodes CASSTDSQGADTQYF.

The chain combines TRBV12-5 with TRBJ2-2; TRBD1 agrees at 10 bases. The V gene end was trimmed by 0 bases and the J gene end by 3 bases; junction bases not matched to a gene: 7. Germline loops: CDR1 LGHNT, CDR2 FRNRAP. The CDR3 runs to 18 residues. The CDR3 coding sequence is TGTGCTAGTGGTTTGGTACTGGGACAGGGGCTCTACACCGGGGAGCTGTTTTTT. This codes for CASGLVLGQGLYTGELFF. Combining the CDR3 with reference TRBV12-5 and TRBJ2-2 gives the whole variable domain DARVTQTPRHKVTEMGQEVTMRCQPILGHNTVFWYRQTMMQGLELLAYFRNRAPLDDSGMPKDRFSAEMPDATLATLKIQPSEPRDSAVYFCASGLVLGQGLYTGELFFGEGSRLTVL.

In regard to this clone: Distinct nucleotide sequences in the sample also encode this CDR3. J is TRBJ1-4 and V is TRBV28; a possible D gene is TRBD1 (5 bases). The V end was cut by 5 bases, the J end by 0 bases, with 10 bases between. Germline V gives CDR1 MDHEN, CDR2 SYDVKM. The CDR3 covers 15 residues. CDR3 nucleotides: TGTGCCAGCAGTCCCACAGGTGCAACTAATGAAAAACTGTTTTTT. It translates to CASSPTGATNEKLFF.

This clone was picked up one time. In nucleotides, the CDR3 is TGTGCCAGCAGCTCCGGGTCCCACACTGAAGCTTTCTTT. Protein sequence: CASSSGSHTEAFF. V gene TRBV7-9 combines with J gene TRBJ1-1, with no clear D. CDR3 size: 13 residues. V was shortened by 4 bases and J by 3 bases, with 9 bases between the two germline ends. Germline V gene sequence: CDR1 SEHNR, CDR2 FQNEAQ (reference sequence). Full variable domain (outside the CDR3, taken from reference TRBV7-9 and TRBJ1-1): DTGVSQNPRHKITKRGQNVTFRCDPISEHNRLYWYRQTLGQGPEFLTYFQNEAQLEKSRLLSDRFSAERPKGSFSTLEIQRTEQGDSAMYLCASSSGSHTEAFFGQGTRLTVV.

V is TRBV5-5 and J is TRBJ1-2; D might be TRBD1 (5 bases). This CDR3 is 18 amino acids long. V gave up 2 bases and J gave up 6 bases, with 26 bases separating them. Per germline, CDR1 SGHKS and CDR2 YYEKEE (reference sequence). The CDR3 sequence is CASSFSDRPPSSTNGYTF. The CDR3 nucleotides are TGTGCCAGCAGCTTTTCTGACAGACCCCCATCCTCGACTAATGGCTACACCTTC.

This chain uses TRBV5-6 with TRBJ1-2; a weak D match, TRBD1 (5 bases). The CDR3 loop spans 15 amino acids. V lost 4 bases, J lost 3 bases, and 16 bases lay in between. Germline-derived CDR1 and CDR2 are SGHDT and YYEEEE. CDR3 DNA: TGTGCCAGCAGCCTGGGACCGCTTACGTACTATGGCTACACCTTC. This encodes CASSLGPLTYYGYTF.

CDR3 bases: TGTGCCAGCAGCTTGGGGGCTTATAGCAATCAGCCCCAGCATTTT. This sequence encodes CASSLGAYSNQPQHF. V usage is TRBV5-6 and J usage is TRBJ1-5; D unclear. V lost 0 bases and J lost 0, with 7 bases in between. Germline V CDR1 and CDR2: SGHDT, YYEEEE. The CDR3 is made up of 15 amino acids.

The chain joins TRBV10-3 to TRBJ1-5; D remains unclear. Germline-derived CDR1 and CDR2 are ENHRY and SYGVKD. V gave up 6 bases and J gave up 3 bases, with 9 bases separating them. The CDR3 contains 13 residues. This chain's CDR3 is CAISRWTNQPQHF. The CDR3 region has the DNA TGTGCCATCAGCCGGTGGACCAATCAGCCCCAGCATTTT.

The CDR3 DNA reads TGCAGCGTGGATAGGGACAATGAGCAGTTCTTC. Protein product: CSVDRDNEQFF. This chain uses TRBV29-1 with TRBJ2-1; D is unclear. Per germline, CDR1 SQVTM and CDR2 ANQGSEA. V was cut by 6 bases and J by 5 bases, with 8 bases left in between. The CDR3 is made up of 11 amino acids.

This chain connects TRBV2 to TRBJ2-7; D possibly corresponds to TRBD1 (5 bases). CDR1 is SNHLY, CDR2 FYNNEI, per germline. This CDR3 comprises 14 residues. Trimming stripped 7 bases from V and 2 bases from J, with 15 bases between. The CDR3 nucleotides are TGTGCCAGCAACACCCATGGACAAACCTACGAGCAGTACTTC. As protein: CASNTHGQTYEQYF.

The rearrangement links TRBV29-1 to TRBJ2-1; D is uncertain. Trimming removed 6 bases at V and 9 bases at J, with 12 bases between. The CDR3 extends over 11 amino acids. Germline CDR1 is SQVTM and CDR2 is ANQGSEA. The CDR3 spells CSVSRIGEQFF. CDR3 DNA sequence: TGCAGCGTCTCCCGGATCGGTGAGCAGTTCTTC.

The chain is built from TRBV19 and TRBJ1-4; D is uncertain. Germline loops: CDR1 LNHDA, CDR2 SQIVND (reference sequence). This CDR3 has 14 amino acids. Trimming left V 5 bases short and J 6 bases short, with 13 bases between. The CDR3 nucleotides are TGTGCCAGTAGTTGGGCGGTAAGGGATGAAAAACTGTTTTTT. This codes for CASSWAVRDEKLFF.

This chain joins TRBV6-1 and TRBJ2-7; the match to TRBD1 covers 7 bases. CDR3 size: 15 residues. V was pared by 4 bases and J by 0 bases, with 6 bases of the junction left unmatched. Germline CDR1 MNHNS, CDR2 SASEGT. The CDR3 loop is CASSVSTGSSYEQYF. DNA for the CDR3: TGTGCCAGCAGTGTCTCGACAGGGAGCTCCTACGAGCAGTACTTC.

The CDR3 region has the DNA TGTGCCAGCAGCTTACAGCCTAGCGTTTACAATGAGCAGTTCTTC. Protein sequence: CASSLQPSVYNEQFF. The rearrangement joins TRBV7-2 to TRBJ2-1; D perhaps matches TRBD2 (6 bases). Trimming shortened V by 2 bases and J by 4 bases, and 12 bases separated the two germline ends. Germline values: CDR1 SGHTA, CDR2 FQGNSA. The CDR3 has 15 amino acids.

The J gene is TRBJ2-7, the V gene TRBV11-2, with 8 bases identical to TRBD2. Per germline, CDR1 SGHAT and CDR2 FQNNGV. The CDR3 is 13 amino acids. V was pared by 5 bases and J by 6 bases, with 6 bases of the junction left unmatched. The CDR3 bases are TGTGCCAGCAGCGAGGGACTAGTTGCCGAGCAGTACTTC. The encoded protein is CASSEGLVAEQYF. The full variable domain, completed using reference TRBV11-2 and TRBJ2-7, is EAGVAQSPRYKIIEKRQSVAFWCNPISGHATLYWYQQILGQGPKLLIQFQNNGVVDDSQLPKDRFSAERLKGVDSTLKIQPAKLEDSAVYLCASSEGLVAEQYFGPGTRLTVT.

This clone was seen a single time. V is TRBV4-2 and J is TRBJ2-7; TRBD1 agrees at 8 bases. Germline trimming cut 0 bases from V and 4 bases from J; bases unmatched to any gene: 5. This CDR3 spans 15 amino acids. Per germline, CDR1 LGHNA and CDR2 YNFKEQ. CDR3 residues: CASSQEAGGSYEQYF. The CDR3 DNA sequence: TGTGCCAGCAGCCAAGAGGCAGGGGGCAGTTACGAGCAGTACTTC.

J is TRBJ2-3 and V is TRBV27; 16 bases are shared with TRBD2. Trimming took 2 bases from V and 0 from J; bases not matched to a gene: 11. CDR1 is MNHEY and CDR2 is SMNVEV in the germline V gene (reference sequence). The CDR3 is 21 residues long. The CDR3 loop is CASSLRPPGLAGGRSTDTQYF. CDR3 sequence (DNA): TGTGCCAGCAGTTTAAGGCCACCGGGACTAGCGGGAGGGCGGAGCACAGATACGCAGTATTTT.

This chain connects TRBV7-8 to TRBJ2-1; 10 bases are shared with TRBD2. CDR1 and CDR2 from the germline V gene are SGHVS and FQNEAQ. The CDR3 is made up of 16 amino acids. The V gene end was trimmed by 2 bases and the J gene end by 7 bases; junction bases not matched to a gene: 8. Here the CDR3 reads CASSLSSGRIPNEQFF. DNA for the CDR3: TGTGCCAGCAGCTTAAGTAGCGGGAGGATACCAAATGAGCAGTTCTTC.

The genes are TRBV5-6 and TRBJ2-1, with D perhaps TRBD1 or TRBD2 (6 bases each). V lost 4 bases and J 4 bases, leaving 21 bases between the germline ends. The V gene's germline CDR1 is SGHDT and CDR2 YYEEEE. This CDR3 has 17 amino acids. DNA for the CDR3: TGTGCCAGCAGCCCAAGGGGGGCCGAGGGACCTTACAATGAGCAGTTCTTC. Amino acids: CASSPRGAEGPYNEQFF.

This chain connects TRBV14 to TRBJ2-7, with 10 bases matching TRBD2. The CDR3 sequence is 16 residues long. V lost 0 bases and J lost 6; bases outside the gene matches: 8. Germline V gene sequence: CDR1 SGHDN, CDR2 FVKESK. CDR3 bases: TGTGCCAGCAGCCAAGATCGATCAGCGGGAGGGCGCGAGCAGTACTTC. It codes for CASSQDRSAGGREQYF.

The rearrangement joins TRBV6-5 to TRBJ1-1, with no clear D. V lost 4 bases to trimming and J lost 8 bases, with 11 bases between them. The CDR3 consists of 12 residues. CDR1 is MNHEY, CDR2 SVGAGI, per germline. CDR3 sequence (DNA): TGTGCCAGCAGTTCAGTTAATAGAGAAGCTTTCTTT. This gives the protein CASSSVNREAFF.